This TCR beta chain was retrieved from a study of cytomegalovirus exposure and HLA in healthy donors. Worth noting for this clone: Its target is not known.

V lost 9 bases and J lost 9, with 18 bases in between. This CDR3 region has 14 residues. Germline V CDR1 and CDR2: MDHEN, SYDVKM. The PCR contained 60 Vbeta and 13 Jbeta primers. Measured with immunoSEQ multiplex PCR; TCRdb has only the in-frame clones, and not every one. There are some 100,000 clones in the sample; around 77% occur only once, and 10% to 11% lies in the top ten. The donors, nominally healthy at sampling, likely had unrecorded immune exposures. Findings and caveats of the study: Reportedly, fewer N-insertions than the approximately 610-donor mean appeared in an Asian-associated ancestry cluster in a later analysis. Later analysis demonstrated an association between a missense DCLRE1C variant and TCR beta V- and J-gene trimming. Further analysis, carried out later, found HLA-associated TCR beta chains more clonally expanded than equally common other chains.

The rearrangement uses TRBV28 and TRBJ2-6, with D perhaps matching TRBD1 (5 bases). The sample consisted of PBMCs. The clonotype comes from a man aged 40-55 years in good health and CMV-seropositive. The CDR3 loop reads CASEHRGRVNVLTF. The CDR3 nucleotides read TGTGCCAGTGAGCATAGGGGCCGTGTCAACGTCCTGACTTTC.